The T cell receptor beta chain under discussion was sequenced for a study of technical replicates of blood from several donors. The method was immunoSEQ multiplex PCR; TCRdb's version includes in-frame clones alone and lacks a portion of them. The sample has around 62,000 clones; under 98% are singletons. This CDR3 comprises 16 residues. Germline CDR1 and CDR2: SGHTA and FQGNSA. Trimming left V 5 bases short and J 2 bases short, with 16 bases between. The receptor comes from a human donor in good health. The material sequenced was T cells isolated from PBMCs. This chain joins TRBV7-2 and TRBJ1-5; tentative D call: TRBD1 (6 bases). CDR3: CASSPRGRGGNQPQHF. The CDR3 nucleotides read TGTGCCAGCAGCCCTCGGGGGAGGGGGGGCAATCAGCCCCAGCATTTT.